Shown below are 27 T cell receptor beta chains from a single sample sequenced in a study of shared clonotypes between healthy human individuals. Only in-frame clones appear in the TCRdb table, and some are missing; sequencing was by immunoSEQ multiplex PCR. The table has about 1.1 million clones, about four fifths seen once. The sample consisted of memory CD4+ T cells from PBMCs. Subset described: CD45RA-negative fraction. The origin of the receptors is a man in his late teens or twenties in good health. Some clones in this sample may be carry-over from other donors' samples.

As for this clone: Other DNA sequences in the same sample also yield this CDR3. The rearrangement links TRBV18 to TRBJ2-7, with D perhaps TRBD1 or TRBD2 (5 bases each). From germline, CDR1 is KGHSH and CDR2 LQKENI. This CDR3 region has 14 residues. The V and J ends lost 0 bases and 4 bases respectively, with 10 bases between them. CDR3 nucleotide sequence: TGTGCCAGCTCACCACCGGGACGGACGTACGAGCAGTACTTC. It specifies CASSPPGRTYEQYF.

V and J are TRBV15 and TRBJ2-7; 13 bases align to TRBD2. The CDR3 covers 18 residues. The trim removed 8 bases at V and 3 bases at J, leaving 16 bases unmatched. Looked up from germline, CDR1 is LNHNV and CDR2 is YYDKDF (reference sequence). The CDR3 nucleotides read TGTGCCACCGAAACTCGAAAACGGACTAGCGGGGGCCTCTACGAGCAGTACTTC. It encodes CATETRKRTSGGLYEQYF.

With regard to this clone: Within the sample, other DNA sequences also encode this same CDR3. This chain uses TRBV2 with TRBJ2-7, with TRBD1 matching over 9 bases. V shed 9 bases and J 1 base; nucleotides not matched to a gene: 1. CDR3 size: 12 residues. The germline gives CDR1 SNHLY, CDR2 FYNNEI. Here the CDR3 reads CARGQGSYEQYF. CDR3 DNA sequence: TGTGCCAGAGGACAGGGGTCCTACGAGCAGTACTTC.

As regards this clone: This may be a read error: a much more frequent sequence differs by one nucleotide. The chain joins TRBV28 to TRBJ1-2; 8 bases align to TRBD1. This CDR3 contains 13 residues. From germline, CDR1 is MDHEN and CDR2 SYDVKM. Trimming took 4 bases from V and 4 from J; bases not matched to a gene: 2. DNA for the CDR3: TGTGCCAGCAGTTCGACAGGGGCCTATGGCTACACCTTC. Translation gives CASSSTGAYGYTF.

The rearrangement links TRBV11-2 to TRBJ1-6, with D tentatively TRBD1 (5 bases). The CDR3 sequence is 13 residues long. V dropped 4 bases and J dropped 8 bases, with 9 bases sitting between them. The germline V gene encodes CDR1 SGHAT and CDR2 FQNNGV. CDR3 bases: TGTGCCAGCAGCTCTCGGGGGGATTCACCCCTCCACTTT. Translated, it gives CASSSRGDSPLHF.

The DNA of the CDR3 is TGTGCCAGCAGCATACGGACAGGGCCAAACACTGAAGCTTTCTTT. It codes for CASSIRTGPNTEAFF. The chain employs TRBV21-1 and TRBJ1-1; the D call of TRBD1 is as the table states it, not checked on the DNA. TRBV21-1 is designated a pseudogene. This CDR3 region has 15 residues.

This clone turned up a few times. The V gene is TRBV6-6, the J gene TRBJ1-2; D perhaps matches TRBD1 (6 bases). Germline CDR1 MNHNY, CDR2 SVGAGI (reference sequence). Trimming cost V 6 bases and J 8 bases, with 16 bases left between them. The CDR3 loop spans 13 amino acids. CDR3 region: CASREDSSRGYTF. CDR3 nucleotides: TGTGCCAGCAGGGAGGACAGTTCCAGGGGCTACACCTTC.

CDR3 region: CASSPDNTGELFF. In DNA form, the CDR3 reads TGTGCCAGCTCACCGGACAACACCGGGGAGCTGTTTTTT. The chain uses TRBV18 and TRBJ2-2, with D uncertain. The germline V gene has CDR1 KGHSH and CDR2 LQKENI. CDR3 length equals 13 residues. Deletions cut 3 bases from V and 2 bases from J, with 4 bases between. Looking up the rest from reference TRBV18 and TRBJ2-2 gives the full variable domain: NAGVMQNPRHLVRRRGQEARLRCSPMKGHSHVYWYRQLPEEGLKFMVYLQKENIIDESGMPKERFSAEFPKEGPSILRIQQVVRGDSAAYFCASSPDNTGELFFGEGSRLTVL.

This clone was seen a few times. The CDR3 region is CASGQWTGGDQPQHF. The CDR3 coding sequence is TGCGCCAGCGGACAATGGACAGGGGGCGATCAGCCCCAGCATTTT. The chain couples TRBV10-2 to TRBJ1-5; 11 bases are a match to TRBD1. Germline loops: CDR1 WSHSY, CDR2 SAAADI. V trimming: 8 bases; J trimming: 5 bases; junction bases outside the gene matches: 8. The CDR3 runs to 15 residues.

This chain links TRBV18 with TRBJ1-5; no clear D gene. Germline V gene data show CDR1 as KGHSH and CDR2 as LQKENI. Between the trimmed V and J ends, which lost 2 bases and 4 bases, there was a span of 21 bases. The CDR3 runs 18 residues. The CDR3 here is CASSPRSPGEVGNQPQHF. CDR3 DNA sequence: TGTGCCAGCTCACCAAGATCGCCCGGGGAAGTGGGGAATCAGCCCCAGCATTTT.

The chain carries TRBV7-3 and TRBJ2-1, with D tentatively TRBD2 (5 bases). Germline V CDR1 and CDR2: SGHTA, FQGTGA. The CDR3 extends over 14 amino acids. The germline V and J ends were trimmed by 5 bases and 5 bases, with 13 bases remaining between them. The CDR3 bases are TGTGCCAGCAGCCCTAGCACTGACAACAATGAGCAGTTCTTC. Protein sequence: CASSPSTDNNEQFF.

V is TRBV9 and J is TRBJ1-3, with a tentative D call TRBD1 (5 bases). Germline values: CDR1 SGDLS, CDR2 YYNGEE. The CDR3 contains 16 residues. Deletions cut 6 bases from V and 0 bases from J, with 16 bases between. In DNA form, the CDR3 reads TGTGCCAGCAACGCACGGGGCGACAGCTCTGGAAACACCATATATTTT. This encodes CASNARGDSSGNTIYF.

The genes are TRBV27 and TRBJ2-3; D is unresolved. This CDR3 contains 15 residues. V was pared by 3 bases and J by 2 bases, with 12 bases between. CDR1 is MNHEY and CDR2 is SMNVEV in the germline V gene (reference sequence). The CDR3 is CASSFRASFTDTQYF. As DNA, the CDR3 is TGTGCCAGCAGTTTTCGGGCCAGTTTCACAGATACGCAGTATTTT.

V usage is TRBV28 and J usage is TRBJ2-5; TRBD1 matches 7 bases. There are 16 residues in the CDR3. Germline V gives CDR1 MDHEN, CDR2 SYDVKM. J lost 6 bases, V lost 10 bases, and 20 bases had no gene match. The DNA for the CDR3 is TGTGCCACAAACCGGGGCGGCCGACAGGGTTCGAAGACCCAGTACTTC. Amino acid sequence: CATNRGGRQGSKTQYF. Drawing the rest from reference TRBV28 and TRBJ2-5, the complete variable domain is DVKVTQSSRYLVKRTGEKVFLECVQDMDHENMFWYRQDPGLGLRLIYFSYDVKMKEKGDIPEGYSVSREKKERFSLILESASTNQTSMYLCATNRGGRQGSKTQYFGPGTRLLVL.

The sample holds one count of this clone. The V call is TRBV11-2, the J call TRBJ2-3; D remains ambiguous. Trimming took 1 base from V and 0 from J, leaving 8 bases between them. There are 15 residues in the CDR3. Germline lookup yields CDR1 SGHAT and CDR2 FQNNGV. The CDR3 region is CASSLVAGSTDTQYF. The CDR3, as DNA: TGTGCCAGCAGCTTAGTAGCCGGGAGCACAGATACGCAGTATTTT.

The rearrangement links TRBV18 to TRBJ2-5; D could derive from TRBD1 or TRBD2 (5 bases each). V lost 2 bases and J 2 bases, leaving 9 bases between the germline ends. CDR1 and CDR2 (germline): KGHSH, LQKENI. The CDR3 sequence is 14 residues long. As DNA, the CDR3 is TGTGCCAGCTCACCATACTGGGGGCAAGAGACCCAGTACTTC. This translates into CASSPYWGQETQYF.

This clone was detected a few times. The sample carries other DNA sequences with the same CDR3. The chain couples TRBV4-1 to TRBJ2-3; a possible D gene is TRBD1 (6 bases). The CDR3 has 14 residues. The germline V gene encodes CDR1 MGHRA and CDR2 YSYEKL. V lost 1 base, J lost 4 bases, and 9 bases lay in between. The CDR3 here is CASSQGGGADTQYF. As DNA, the CDR3 is TGCGCCAGCAGCCAAGGAGGGGGAGCAGATACGCAGTATTTT.

This clone was found a few times. The chain uses TRBV9 and TRBJ2-7; 7 bases line up with TRBD1. From germline, CDR1 is SGDLS and CDR2 YYNGEE. The CDR3 is 13 amino acids. The trim removed 4 bases at V and 6 bases at J, leaving 7 bases unmatched. The CDR3 protein is CASSRQGGGEQYF. The CDR3 nucleotides are TGTGCCAGCAGCAGACAGGGTGGTGGCGAGCAGTACTTC. Based on the CDR3 plus reference TRBV9 and TRBJ2-7, the full variable domain is DSGVTQTPKHLITATGQRVTLRCSPRSGDLSVYWYQQSLDQGLQFLIQYYNGEERAKGNILERFSAQQFPDLHSELNLSSLELGDSALYFCASSRQGGGEQYFGPGTRLTVT.

This clone was observed many times. The chain recombines TRBV5-4 with TRBJ2-1, with 9 bases lining up with TRBD2. Per the germline V gene, CDR1 is SGHNT and CDR2 is YYREEE (reference sequence). CDR3 length equals 15 residues. The V gene end was trimmed by 1 base and the J gene end by 5 bases; junction bases not matched to a gene: 4. The CDR3, as DNA: TGTGCCAGCAGCTTGAAGCTAGCGGGAAACAATGAGCAGTTCTTC. Translation: CASSLKLAGNNEQFF.

The chain recombines TRBV2 with TRBJ1-2; 10 bases align to TRBD1. The germline V gene encodes CDR1 SNHLY and CDR2 FYNNEI. This CDR3 region has 14 residues. V was clipped by 6 bases and J by 3 bases; unmatched bases: 4. The CDR3 reads CASRPGTGDYGYTF. The DNA of the CDR3 is TGTGCCAGCAGACCCGGGACAGGGGACTATGGCTACACCTTC.

The chain joins TRBV28 to TRBJ1-5; TRBD1 aligns across 8 bases. The CDR3 sequence is 15 residues long. Germline-derived CDR1 and CDR2 are MDHEN and SYDVKM. Trimming at V came to 6 bases and at J to 1 base, leaving 5 bases not matched to a gene. In DNA form, the CDR3 reads TGTGCCAGCAGCTCGGACAGGGCAAGCAATCAGCCCCAGCATTTT. It yields the protein CASSSDRASNQPQHF.

J is TRBJ2-1 and V is TRBV5-1; a possible D gene is TRBD2 (6 bases). The CDR3 covers 17 residues. Germline CDR1 is SGHRS and CDR2 is YFSETQ. V shed 3 bases and J shed 4 bases, with 20 bases lying between them. This chain's CDR3 is CASSWPRGGRSYNEQFF. In DNA form, the CDR3 reads TGCGCCAGCAGCTGGCCGCGGGGCGGGCGAAGTTACAATGAGCAGTTCTTC.

V gene TRBV11-2 combines with J gene TRBJ2-2; 7 positions match TRBD1. V trimming: 3 bases; J trimming: 1 base; junction bases outside the gene matches: 2. The CDR3 spans 15 residues. The germline gives CDR1 SGHAT, CDR2 FQNNGV. Here the CDR3 reads CASSFRQGNTGELFF. For the CDR3, the DNA is TGTGCCAGCAGCTTTCGACAGGGGAACACCGGGGAGCTGTTTTTT.

The chain combines TRBV7-9 with TRBJ2-7, with 11 bases aligning to TRBD1. This CDR3 is 15 amino acids long. After removal of 5 bases from V and 6 bases from J, the junction contained 9 bases not matched to a gene. The germline gives CDR1 SEHNR, CDR2 FQNEAQ (reference sequence). CDR3 sequence: CASSPSGTGGSEQYF. Here the CDR3 DNA reads TGTGCCAGCAGCCCGAGCGGGACAGGGGGGAGCGAGCAGTACTTC.

The gene calls are TRBV7-2 and TRBJ2-3, with D hard to call. The CDR3 contains 13 residues. V lost 5 bases to trimming and J lost 7 bases, with 13 bases between them. Per germline, CDR1 SGHTA and CDR2 FQGNSA. The CDR3 region has the DNA TGTGCCAGCAGCCCACCGAGTACGAATACGCAGTATTTT. Its translation: CASSPPSTNTQYF.

The CDR3 nucleotides read TGTGCCAGCAGCTACCCTGGACGAGCTAACTATGGCTACACCTTC. It is translated as CASSYPGRANYGYTF. V gene TRBV28 combines with J gene TRBJ1-2; D unresolved. The CDR3 contains 15 residues. In germline, CDR1 is MDHEN, CDR2 SYDVKM. Trimming took 6 bases from V and 0 from J, leaving 14 bases between them.

This sequence joins TRBV5-1 and TRBJ2-5; D might be TRBD1 or TRBD2, each matching 5 bases. The CDR3 sequence is 13 residues long. The V end was cut by 2 bases, the J end by 5 bases, with 10 bases between. Germline lookup yields CDR1 SGHRS and CDR2 YFSETQ. CDR3 nucleotides: TGCGCCAGCAGCTTCGGGGCCCGGGAGACCCAGTACTTC. Its protein product is CASSFGARETQYF.